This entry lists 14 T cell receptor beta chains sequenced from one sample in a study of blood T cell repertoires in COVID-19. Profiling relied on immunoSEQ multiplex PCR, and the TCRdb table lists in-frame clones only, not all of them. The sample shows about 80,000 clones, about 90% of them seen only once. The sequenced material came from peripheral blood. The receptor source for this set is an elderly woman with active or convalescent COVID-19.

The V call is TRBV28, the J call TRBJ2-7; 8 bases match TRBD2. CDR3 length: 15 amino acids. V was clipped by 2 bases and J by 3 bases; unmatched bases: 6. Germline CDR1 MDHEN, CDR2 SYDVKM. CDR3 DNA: TGTGCCAGCAGTTTACGGCGGGAGGACCGCTACGAGCAGTACTTC. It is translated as CASSLRREDRYEQYF.

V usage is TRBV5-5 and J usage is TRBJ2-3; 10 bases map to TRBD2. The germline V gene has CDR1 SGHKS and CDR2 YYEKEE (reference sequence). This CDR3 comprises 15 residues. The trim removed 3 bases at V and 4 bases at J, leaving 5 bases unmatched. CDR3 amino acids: CASSSSSGSPDTQYF. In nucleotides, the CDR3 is TGTGCCAGCAGCTCATCTAGCGGGAGCCCAGATACGCAGTATTTT. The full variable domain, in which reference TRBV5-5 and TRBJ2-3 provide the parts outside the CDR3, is DAGVTQSPTHLIKTRGQQVTLRCSPISGHKSVSWYQQVLGQGPQFIFQYYEKEERGRGNFPDRFSARQFPNYSSELNVNALLLGDSALYLCASSSSSGSPDTQYFGPGTRLTVL.

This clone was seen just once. CDR3 DNA sequence: TGTGCCACCAGTGAGGACGGGACTAGCGGTACCACAGATACGCAGTATTTT. Protein product: CATSEDGTSGTTDTQYF. The rearrangement joins TRBV24-1 to TRBJ2-3; 11 bases map to TRBD2. The germline gives CDR1 KGHDR, CDR2 SFDVKD. CDR3 length equals 17 residues. V lost 4 bases and J lost 2; bases outside the gene matches: 7.

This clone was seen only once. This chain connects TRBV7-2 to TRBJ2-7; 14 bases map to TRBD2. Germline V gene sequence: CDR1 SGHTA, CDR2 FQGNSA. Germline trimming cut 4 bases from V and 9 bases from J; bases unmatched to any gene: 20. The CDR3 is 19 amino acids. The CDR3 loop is CASSSRVPVPGLAGVGQYF. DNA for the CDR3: TGTGCCAGCAGCTCGCGGGTCCCTGTCCCGGGACTAGCGGGAGTCGGGCAGTACTTC.

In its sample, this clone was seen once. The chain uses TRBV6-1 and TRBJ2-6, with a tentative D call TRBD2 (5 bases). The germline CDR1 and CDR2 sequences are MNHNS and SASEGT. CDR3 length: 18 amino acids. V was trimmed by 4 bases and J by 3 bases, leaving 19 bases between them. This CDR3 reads CASSAYEMGSSGANVLTF. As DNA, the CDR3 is TGTGCCAGCAGTGCCTACGAAATGGGGAGTAGTGGGGCCAACGTCCTGACTTTC.

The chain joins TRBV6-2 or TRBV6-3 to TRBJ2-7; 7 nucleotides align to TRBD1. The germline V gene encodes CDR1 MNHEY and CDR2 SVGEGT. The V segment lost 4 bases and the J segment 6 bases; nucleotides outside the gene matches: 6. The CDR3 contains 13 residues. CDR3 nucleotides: TGTGCCAGCAGTTGGCAGGGGGTCGGCGAGCAGTACTTC. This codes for CASSWQGVGEQYF.

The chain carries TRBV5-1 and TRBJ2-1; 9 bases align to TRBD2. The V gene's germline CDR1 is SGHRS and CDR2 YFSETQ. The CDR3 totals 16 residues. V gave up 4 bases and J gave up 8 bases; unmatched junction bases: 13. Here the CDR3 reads CASSRDSGSDGDEQFF. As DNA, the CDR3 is TGCGCCAGCAGCCGAGATAGCGGGAGCGACGGGGATGAGCAGTTCTTC. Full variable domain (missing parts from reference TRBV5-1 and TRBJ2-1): KAGVTQTPRYLIKTRGQQVTLSCSPISGHRSVSWYQQTPGQGLQFLFEYFSETQRNKGNFPGRFSGRQFSNSRSEMNVSTLELGDSALYLCASSRDSGSDGDEQFFGPGTRLTVL.

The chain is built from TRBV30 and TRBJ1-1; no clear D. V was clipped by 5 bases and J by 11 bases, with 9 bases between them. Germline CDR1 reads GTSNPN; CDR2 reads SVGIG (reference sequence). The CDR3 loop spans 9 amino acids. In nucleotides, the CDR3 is TGTGCCTGGGGACCGGGGGCTTTCTTT. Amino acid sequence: CAWGPGAFF.

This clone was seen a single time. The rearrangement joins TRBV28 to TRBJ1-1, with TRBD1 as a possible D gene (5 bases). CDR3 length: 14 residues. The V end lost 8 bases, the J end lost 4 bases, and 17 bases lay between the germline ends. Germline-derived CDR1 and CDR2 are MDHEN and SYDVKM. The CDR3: CASGGTGVITEAFF. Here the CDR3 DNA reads TGTGCCAGCGGGGGGACTGGTGTGATCACTGAAGCTTTCTTT. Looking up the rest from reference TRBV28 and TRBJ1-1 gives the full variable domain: DVKVTQSSRYLVKRTGEKVFLECVQDMDHENMFWYRQDPGLGLRLIYFSYDVKMKEKGDIPEGYSVSREKKERFSLILESASTNQTSMYLCASGGTGVITEAFFGQGTRLTVV.

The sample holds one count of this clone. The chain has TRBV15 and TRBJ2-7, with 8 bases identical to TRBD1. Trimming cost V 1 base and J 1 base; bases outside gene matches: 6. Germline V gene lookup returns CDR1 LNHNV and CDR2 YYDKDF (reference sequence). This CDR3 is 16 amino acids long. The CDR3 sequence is CATSRGDGQGSYEQYF. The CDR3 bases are TGTGCCACCAGCAGAGGGGATGGACAGGGATCCTACGAGCAGTACTTC.

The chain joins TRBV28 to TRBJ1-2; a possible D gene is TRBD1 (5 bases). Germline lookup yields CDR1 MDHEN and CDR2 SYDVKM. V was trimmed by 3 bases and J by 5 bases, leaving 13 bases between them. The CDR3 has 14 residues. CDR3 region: CASSLTRGGYGYTF. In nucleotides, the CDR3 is TGTGCCAGCAGTTTGACGAGGGGAGGGTATGGCTACACCTTC.

CDR3 in DNA: TGTGCCACCAGTGATACCCGGGACAGTACCTACGAGCAGTACTTC. Translation gives CATSDTRDSTYEQYF. V usage is TRBV24-1 and J usage is TRBJ2-7, with 7 bases matching TRBD1. Germline V gives CDR1 KGHDR, CDR2 SFDVKD. The trim removed 3 bases at V and 2 bases at J, leaving 6 bases unmatched. This CDR3 has 15 amino acids.

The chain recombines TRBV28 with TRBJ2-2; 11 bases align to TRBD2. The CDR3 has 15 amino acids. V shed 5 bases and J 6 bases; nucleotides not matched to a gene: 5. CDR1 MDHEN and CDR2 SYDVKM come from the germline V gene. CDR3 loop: CASSISGRGAGELFF. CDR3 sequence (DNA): TGTGCCAGCAGTATTAGCGGGAGGGGTGCCGGGGAGCTGTTTTTT.

CDR3 DNA sequence: TGTGCCAGCAGCCCGTCCCGGGACAGGGGAGGGTATGGCTACACCTTC. Residues: CASSPSRDRGGYGYTF. The chain combines TRBV7-8 with TRBJ1-2, with 10 positions matching TRBD1. After removal of 5 bases from V and 5 bases from J, the junction contained 11 bases not matched to a gene. CDR1 and CDR2 (germline): SGHVS, FQNEAQ. The CDR3 covers 16 residues. Supplemented by reference TRBV7-8 and TRBJ1-2, the full variable domain reads GAGVSQSPRYKVAKRGQDVALRCDPISGHVSLFWYQQALGQGPEFLTYFQNEAQLDKSGLPSDRFFAERPEGSVSTLKIQRTQQEDSAVYLCASSPSRDRGGYGYTFGSGTRLTVV.